This TCR beta chain was recovered during a study of blood T cell repertoires in COVID-19. Study-level background: The study drew acute and convalescent COVID-19 samples from the United States, Italy and Spain. The analysed material was cDNA or gDNA that came from T cells, B-cell-depleted T cells, or PBMCs.

In the authors' methods: Nucleated cell counts were estimated from reference gene primer amplification. Libraries were prepared by immunoSEQ multiplex PCR; TCRdb keeps only in-frame clonotypes and omits some of them. V, J and clone size reflect that table, while D and trimming were determined from the DNA. Seen here are roughly 50,000 clones, 80% to 90% observed once, and the top ten hold 13%. This clone occurred a few times. The TCR originated in a woman at least 80 years old with acute or convalescent COVID-19. Material: peripheral blood.

The CDR3 region has the DNA TGTGCCAGTAGTATAGTCCAGGGTGGCCTTAGCAATCAGCCCCAGCATTTT. Protein sequence: CASSIVQGGLSNQPQHF. This rearrangement joins TRBV19 to TRBJ1-5, with D perhaps TRBD1 (5 bases). Germline V gene sequence: CDR1 LNHDA, CDR2 SQIVND (reference sequence). Between the trimmed V and J ends, which lost 1 base and 0 bases, there was a span of 13 bases. CDR3 size: 17 residues.